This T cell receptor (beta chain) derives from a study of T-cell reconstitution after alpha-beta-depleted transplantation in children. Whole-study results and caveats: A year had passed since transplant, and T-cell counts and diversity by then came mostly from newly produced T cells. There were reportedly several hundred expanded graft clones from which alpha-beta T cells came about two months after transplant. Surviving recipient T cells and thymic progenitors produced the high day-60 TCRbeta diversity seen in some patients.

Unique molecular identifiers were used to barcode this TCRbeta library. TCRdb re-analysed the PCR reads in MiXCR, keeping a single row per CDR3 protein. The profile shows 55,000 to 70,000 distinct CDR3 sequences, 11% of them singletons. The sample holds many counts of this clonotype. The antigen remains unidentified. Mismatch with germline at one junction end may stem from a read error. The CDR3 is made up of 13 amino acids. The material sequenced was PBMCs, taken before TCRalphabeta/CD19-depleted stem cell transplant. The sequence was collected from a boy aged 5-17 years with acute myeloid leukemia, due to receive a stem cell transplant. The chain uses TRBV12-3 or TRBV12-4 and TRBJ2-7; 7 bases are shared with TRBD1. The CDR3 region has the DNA TGTGCCAGCAGAACTCCGCTGACAGGGAGCCTTCACTTC. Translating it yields CASRTPLTGSLHF.